The 25 T cell receptor beta chains listed next were all sequenced from one sample in a study of T cells in Graves' hyperthyroidism and ophthalmopathy. Amplification targeted TCR beta CDR3 regions from RNA transcripts. HTBI primers were used for first-round RT-PCR of the TCR CDR3. One entry per CDR3 protein results from TCRdb running MiXCR on the multiplex PCR reads. The sample lists about half a million distinct CDR3 sequences; 15% to 20% were seen once. Sequencing was done on a sample of blood. These receptor sequences come from a man between 35 and 55 years old with Graves' ophthalmopathy.

This clonotype was observed a few times. The chain combines TRBV12-3 or TRBV12-4 with TRBJ1-1; TRBD1 might be the D (5 bases). Trimming pared 7 bases from V and 1 base from J, leaving 13 bases between. The CDR3 contains 14 residues. The CDR3 here is CASTIFGGNTEAFF. The CDR3 DNA sequence: TGTGCCAGCACTATTTTCGGGGGGAACACTGAAGCTTTCTTT.

The gene calls are TRBV6-1 and TRBJ2-7; D is uncertain. The CDR3 consists of 13 residues. Trimming cost V 4 bases and J 1 base, with 8 bases left between them. Germline V lookup: CDR1 MNHNS, CDR2 SASEGT. The DNA of the CDR3 is TGTGCCAGCAGTGCGGCGGAGTCCTACGAGCAGTACTTC. Amino acids: CASSAAESYEQYF.

In its sample, this clonotype was seen a few times. The chain uses TRBV6-2 or TRBV6-3 and TRBJ2-7, with D possibly matching TRBD2 (6 bases). The ends were cut back, 5 bases at V and 6 bases at J, with 20 bases in the middle. Germline V gene sequence: CDR1 MNHEY, CDR2 SVGEGT. The CDR3 totals 15 residues. In nucleotides, the CDR3 is TGTGCCAGCAGTCCTGCGGGACCAACCGTGGGCGAGCAGTACTTC. It yields the protein CASSPAGPTVGEQYF.

This chain joins TRBV28 and TRBJ1-1; weak D call: TRBD1 (5 bases). V dropped 6 bases and J dropped 3 bases, with 17 bases sitting between them. In germline, CDR1 is MDHEN, CDR2 SYDVKM. This CDR3 spans 15 amino acids. The CDR3 DNA reads TGTGCCAGCAGCCCAGACGGGGGAGAACACACTGAAGCTTTCTTT. This gives the protein CASSPDGGEHTEAFF.

The chain uses TRBV4-1 and TRBJ2-1, with 12 bases matching TRBD1. Losses at the gene ends were 3 bases for V and 7 bases for J; bases not matched to a gene: 4. Per germline, CDR1 MGHRA and CDR2 YSYEKL. The CDR3 covers 15 residues. The CDR3 sequence: CASSQGQGAKNEQFF. The CDR3, as DNA: TGCGCCAGCAGCCAGGGACAGGGGGCAAAGAATGAGCAGTTCTTC.

The V and J genes are TRBV20-1 and TRBJ1-4; a possible D gene is TRBD1 (6 bases). Germline V CDR1 and CDR2: DFQATT, SNEGSKA (reference sequence). Trimming removed 0 bases from V and 8 bases from J, with 13 bases in between. This CDR3 is built from 14 residues. The chain's CDR3 is CSARDTGRGEKLFF. The DNA of the CDR3 is TGCAGTGCTAGAGACACAGGGCGAGGGGAAAAACTGTTTTTT.

The chain couples TRBV14 to TRBJ2-3; D possibly uses TRBD1 or TRBD2 (6 bases each). The CDR3 extends over 15 amino acids. The germline V gene has CDR1 SGHDN and CDR2 FVKESK. V was pared by 4 bases and J by 3 bases, with 14 bases between. The CDR3 reads CASSPEGGRTDTQYF. Written as DNA, the CDR3 is TGTGCCAGCAGCCCCGAGGGGGGACGGACAGATACGCAGTATTTT. The variable domain in full, completed from reference TRBV14 and TRBJ2-3, reads EAGVTQFPSHSVIEKGQTVTLRCDPISGHDNLYWYRRVMGKEIKFLLHFVKESKQDESGMPNNRFLAERTGGTYSTLKVQPAELEDSGVYFCASSPEGGRTDTQYFGPGTRLTVL.

This clonotype came up many times. The chain carries TRBV18 and TRBJ2-3, with no clear D. The CDR3 loop spans 14 amino acids. Per the germline V gene, CDR1 is KGHSH and CDR2 is LQKENI. The V end lost 1 base, the J end lost 0 bases, and 5 bases lay between the germline ends. The CDR3 is CASSPLTSTDTQYF. CDR3 DNA: TGTGCCAGCTCACCACTGACCAGCACAGATACGCAGTATTTT.

Ten or more counts support this clonotype. J is TRBJ2-1 and V is TRBV20-1; D gene ambiguous. The CDR3 spans 13 residues. Trimming removed 3 bases at V and 1 base at J, with 7 bases between. Germline CDR1 and CDR2: DFQATT and SNEGSKA (reference sequence). The CDR3 here is CSARWGSYNEQFF. The CDR3 nucleotides read TGCAGTGCTAGGTGGGGTTCCTACAATGAGCAGTTCTTC.

The chain has TRBV4-1 and TRBJ1-2; D unresolved. The CDR3 totals 13 residues. CDR1 and CDR2 from the germline V gene are MGHRA and YSYEKL. Trimming cost V 1 base and J 4 bases, with 7 bases left between them. The CDR3 sequence is CASSQGYFYGYTF. The CDR3 DNA is TGCGCCAGCAGCCAAGGTTACTTCTATGGCTACACCTTC.

The chain recombines TRBV29-1 with TRBJ2-7, with D tentatively TRBD1 (6 bases). The CDR3 has 13 residues. Germline-derived CDR1 and CDR2 are SQVTM and ANQGSEA. Trimming took off 5 bases at V and 2 bases at J, with 13 bases between the two ends. The DNA for the CDR3 is TGCAGCGTTCGGACAGACGCTGCCTACGAGCAGTACTTC. Amino acids: CSVRTDAAYEQYF.

There are a few counts of this clonotype. The chain uses TRBV27 and TRBJ1-4; D not resolved. Looked up from germline, CDR1 is MNHEY and CDR2 is SMNVEV (reference sequence). V lost 0 bases, J lost 4 bases, and 9 bases lay in between. The CDR3 consists of 15 residues. The CDR3 DNA reads TGTGCCAGCAGTTTATCGAGACTGATTAATGAAAAACTGTTTTTT. This sequence encodes CASSLSRLINEKLFF.

In this sample, this clonotype turned up a few times. The junction departs from germline at one end; a sequencing error may be responsible. V gene TRBV28 combines with J gene TRBJ1-5; D not resolved. The CDR3 has 14 amino acids. From germline, CDR1 is MDHEN and CDR2 SYDVKM. In nucleotides, the CDR3 is TGTGCCGGCAGTGCACTACATAGCAATCAGCCCCAGCATTTT. It specifies CAGSALHSNQPQHF. Full variable domain (remainder filled in from reference TRBV28 and TRBJ1-5): DVKVTQSSRYLVKRTGEKVFLECVQDMDHENMFWYRQDPGLGLRLIYFSYDVKMKEKGDIPEGYSVSREKKERFSLILESASTNQTSMYLCAGSALHSNQPQHFGDGTRLSIL.

Turning to this clonotype: A read error may explain this, as a much larger clone is one base away. CDR3 sequence reads: CANSLGLWARGESQPQHF. CDR3 nucleotide sequence: TGTGCCAACAGTTTAGGTTTATGGGCCCGCGGGGAAAGTCAGCCCCAGCATTTT. The chain combines TRBV12-3 or TRBV12-4 with TRBJ1-5; D is undetermined. The CDR3 runs 18 residues.

The chain links TRBV5-1 to TRBJ2-1; no firm D call. Germline values: CDR1 SGHRS, CDR2 YFSETQ. CDR3 size: 16 residues. Trimming shortened V by 3 bases and J by 3 bases, and 16 bases separated the two germline ends. The CDR3 reads CASSSSSDSHYNEQFF. As DNA, the CDR3 is TGCGCCAGCAGCTCCTCAAGCGACTCCCACTACAATGAGCAGTTCTTC.

The chain has TRBV20-1 and TRBJ1-6; D gene ambiguous. CDR1 is DFQATT and CDR2 is SNEGSKA in the germline V gene (reference sequence). This CDR3 has 15 residues. CDR3 sequence: CSFQALSSYNSPLHF. CDR3 coding DNA: TGCAGCTTCCAGGCCTTGAGCTCCTATAATTCACCCCTCCACTTT.

Many counts were recorded for this clonotype. The gene calls are TRBV27 and TRBJ2-3, with TRBD2 as a possible D gene (5 bases). CDR3 length: 15 residues. The V gene lost 5 bases and the J gene lost 5 bases, with 17 bases spanning the gap. CDR1 and CDR2 from the germline V gene are MNHEY and SMNVEV (reference sequence). CDR3 in DNA: TGTGCCAGCAGTCCACTAGAACGTACGCTAGATACGCAGTATTTT. Its protein is CASSPLERTLDTQYF.

The V gene is TRBV27, the J gene TRBJ2-7; 7 positions agree with TRBD2. V was clipped by 4 bases and J by 6 bases; unmatched bases: 6. Germline lookup yields CDR1 MNHEY and CDR2 SMNVEV (reference sequence). The CDR3 totals 13 residues. CDR3 loop: CASSSFGGGEQYF. The CDR3 nucleotides are TGTGCCAGCAGTTCGTTTGGGGGGGGCGAGCAGTACTTC.

This clonotype came up many times. The chain recombines TRBV7-8 with TRBJ2-3; TRBD1 is a possible D gene (8 bases). Per germline, CDR1 SGHVS and CDR2 FQNEAQ. V was pared by 5 bases and J by 6 bases, with 18 bases between. CDR3 size: 15 residues. The CDR3 sequence: CASSTGGGLGDTQYF. The DNA for the CDR3 is TGTGCCAGCAGCACAGGGGGAGGGCTGGGGGATACGCAGTATTTT.

This chain joins TRBV3-1 and TRBJ1-1; D ambiguous. V dropped 1 base and J dropped 10 bases, with 19 bases sitting between them. The CDR3 sequence is 15 residues long. Germline V gene lookup returns CDR1 LGHDT and CDR2 YNNKEL (reference sequence). In DNA form, the CDR3 reads TGTGCCAGCAGCCAAGGTTCCCGGCAGAAAGGAGGAGCTTTCTTT. Its protein is CASSQGSRQKGGAFF.

V and J are TRBV12-3 or TRBV12-4 and TRBJ2-7, with 8 bases fitting TRBD2. V lost 6 bases, J lost 7 bases, and 11 bases stayed unmatched. This CDR3 is 14 amino acids long. The CDR3: CASRPLAARAEQYF. CDR3 DNA sequence: TGTGCCAGCAGACCACTAGCGGCGCGGGCGGAGCAGTACTTC.

The V gene is TRBV4-1, the J gene TRBJ2-2; D is perhaps TRBD2 (5 bases). V lost 1 base and J lost 6, with 12 bases in between. The germline V gene encodes CDR1 MGHRA and CDR2 YSYEKL. This CDR3 contains 15 residues. CDR3 region: CASSQGERSAGELFF. The CDR3 coding sequence is TGCGCCAGCAGCCAAGGAGAGCGGTCCGCCGGGGAGCTGTTTTTT.

This clonotype was observed a handful of times. V usage is TRBV5-1 and J usage is TRBJ1-1; D is unclear. Trimming took 0 bases from V and 11 from J, leaving 14 bases between them. Looked up from germline, CDR1 is SGHRS and CDR2 is YFSETQ. CDR3 length equals 13 residues. The CDR3 reads CASSLDYPPKAFF. The CDR3, as DNA: TGCGCCAGCAGCTTGGATTATCCACCCAAGGCTTTCTTT.

The chain employs TRBV12-3 or TRBV12-4 and TRBJ2-4, with TRBD1 identical over 9 bases. The CDR3 is made up of 17 amino acids. Germline trimming cut 5 bases from V and 0 bases from J; bases unmatched to any gene: 8. CDR3 DNA sequence: TGTGCCAGCAGTCCCCACCCGGGACAGGGAGCCAAAAACATTCAGTACTTC. Encoded protein: CASSPHPGQGAKNIQYF.

This clonotype was seen many times. This chain connects TRBV28 to TRBJ1-5, with D unresolved. Germline V CDR1 and CDR2: MDHEN, SYDVKM. This CDR3 is built from 14 residues. Trimming took 7 bases from V and 5 from J, leaving 15 bases between them. The CDR3 protein is CASTPSWEYQPQHF. The CDR3, as DNA: TGTGCCAGCACCCCCTCATGGGAGTATCAGCCCCAGCATTTT.